These 13 T cell receptor beta chains were sequenced from one sample in a study of regulatory T cells in long-lasting Graves disease (dated by TCRdb to the early 2020s). The time point label for this specimen denotes: persistent/refractory GD, antithyroid drugs over 5 years with positive TRAb. For both TCR sequencing and RNA sequencing, RNA was extracted from PBMCs using TRIzol. The library was generated by multiplex PCR. Reads for this sample came from an Illumina HiSeq 4000. To build TCR beta libraries, CDR3 regions were amplified by Arm-PCR using iRepertoire HTBI primers. TCRdb itself trimmed the public reads at Q25 with fastp, ran MiXCR and retained productive beta chains. Each CDR3 protein appears once, grouped with its most common genes and DNA. The sample table contains about 400,000 distinct CDR3 sequences; only one count was recorded for roughly 20% of them. The ten most abundant clones make up 20% of the sample.

The source was peripheral blood mononuclear cells (PBMCs), collected when the disease was refractory, from a patient treated with antithyroid drugs. The receptors shown here come from a female donor with Graves disease.

A single count supports this clonotype. This rearrangement joins TRBV6-2 or TRBV6-3 to TRBJ2-1; tentatively, D is TRBD1 (5 bases). Per germline, CDR1 MNHEY and CDR2 SVGEGT. Trimming took off 6 bases at V and 0 bases at J, with 12 bases between the two ends. The CDR3 loop spans 15 amino acids. The CDR3 sequence is CASRPDRGSYNEQFF. CDR3 nucleotide sequence: TGTGCCAGCAGGCCCGACAGAGGCTCCTACAATGAGCAGTTCTTC.

This clonotype occurred many times. V is TRBV20-1 and J is TRBJ1-1; TRBD1 is a possible D gene (6 bases). The CDR3 length is 15 residues. V was cut by 1 base and J by 5 bases, with 17 bases left in between. Germline V CDR1 and CDR2: DFQATT, SNEGSKA (reference sequence). This chain's CDR3 is CSARVEDSGWTEAFF. CDR3 in DNA: TGCAGTGCTAGAGTCGAGGACAGTGGATGGACTGAAGCTTTCTTT.

The chain recombines TRBV27 with TRBJ1-1; a weak D match, TRBD1 (6 bases). The CDR3 covers 16 residues. Germline CDR1 and CDR2: MNHEY and SMNVEV (reference sequence). Trimming removed 1 base from V and 4 bases from J, with 16 bases in between. This CDR3 reads CASSLLAGAGITEAFF. DNA for the CDR3: TGTGCCAGCAGTTTATTAGCGGGGGCAGGGATCACTGAAGCTTTCTTT.

J is TRBJ2-1 and V is TRBV7-8; D may be TRBD1 or TRBD2 (5 bases each). This CDR3 region has 14 residues. Trimming removed 5 bases at V and 2 bases at J, with 10 bases between. Germline V lookup: CDR1 SGHVS, CDR2 FQNEAQ. The CDR3 nucleotides are TGTGCCAGCAGCACCCGGGGCACCTACAATGAGCAGTTCTTC. Protein: CASSTRGTYNEQFF.

This clonotype was observed a handful of times. The chain is built from TRBV9 and TRBJ2-7; tentatively, D is TRBD1 or TRBD2 (5 bases each). V shed 0 bases and J shed 4 bases, with 11 bases lying between them. CDR1 is SGDLS and CDR2 is YYNGEE in the germline V gene. This CDR3 comprises 14 residues. The CDR3 DNA reads as TGTGCCAGCAGCGTAGTTGAGGGGAGTTACGAGCAGTACTTC. Translating gives CASSVVEGSYEQYF.

This chain uses TRBV7-9 with TRBJ2-6; 7 nucleotides align to TRBD1. The CDR3 is 16 amino acids. Germline lookup yields CDR1 SEHNR and CDR2 FQNEAQ (reference sequence). The trim removed 5 bases at V and 3 bases at J, leaving 7 bases unmatched. The CDR3 reads CASSLDQGVGANVLTF. CDR3 DNA sequence: TGTGCCAGCAGCCTAGATCAGGGGGTTGGGGCCAACGTCCTGACTTTC. Variable domain in full (rest from reference TRBV7-9 and TRBJ2-6): DTGVSQNPRHKITKRGQNVTFRCDPISEHNRLYWYRQTLGQGPEFLTYFQNEAQLEKSRLLSDRFSAERPKGSFSTLEIQRTEQGDSAMYLCASSLDQGVGANVLTFGAGSRLTVL.

This clonotype was counted only a few times. This sequence joins TRBV2 and TRBJ2-7, with 7 bases matching TRBD1. V dropped 6 bases and J dropped 1; count of bases not matched to a gene: 9. The CDR3 spans 15 residues. CDR1 is SNHLY, CDR2 FYNNEI, per germline. The CDR3 nucleotides read TGTGCCAGCAGCCGATCGGACAGGACATCCTACGAGCAGTACTTC. Encoded protein: CASSRSDRTSYEQYF.

J is TRBJ1-4 and V is TRBV9; 9 bases are a match to TRBD1. Per germline, CDR1 SGDLS and CDR2 YYNGEE. J lost 7 bases, V lost 2 bases, and 9 bases had no gene match. This CDR3 spans 16 amino acids. In nucleotides, the CDR3 is TGTGCCAGCAGCGTTGGTATGACAGGGGGGGGTGAAAAACTGTTTTTT. As protein: CASSVGMTGGGEKLFF.

Remarks on this clonotype: One end of the junction is discordant with germline, which a read error may explain. The chain joins TRBV6-1 to TRBJ1-5; 7 bases fit TRBD1. The CDR3 consists of 15 residues. The germline V gene has CDR1 MNHNS and CDR2 SASEGT. The CDR3: CAGRSGQYSNQPQHF. For the CDR3, the DNA is TGTGCCGGCAGATCGGGACAGTATAGCAATCAGCCCCAGCATTTT.

This clonotype was detected many times. The V gene is TRBV6-2 or TRBV6-3, the J gene TRBJ2-7, with TRBD2 matching 8 bases. V lost 4 bases, J lost 3 bases, and 14 bases stayed unmatched. The CDR3 totals 17 residues. Germline V gene sequence: CDR1 MNHEY, CDR2 SVGEGT. As DNA, the CDR3 is TGTGCCAGCAGTTCCCATCGTACTAGCGGTTTAGACTACGAGCAGTACTTC. Encoded protein: CASSSHRTSGLDYEQYF.

This clonotype was found a few times. The rearrangement links TRBV11-2 to TRBJ1-1; D remains unclear. Germline V gene sequence: CDR1 SGHAT, CDR2 FQNNGV. This CDR3 comprises 15 residues. V was cut by 4 bases and J by 3 bases, with 15 bases left in between. CDR3 DNA sequence: TGTGCCAGCAGCTCCGGACGGAGGAGTCACACTGAAGCTTTCTTT. Its translation: CASSSGRRSHTEAFF.

The table lists this clonotype with many counts. This chain uses TRBV20-1 with TRBJ1-2, with TRBD1 identical over 8 bases. The CDR3 length is 15 residues. Germline CDR1 DFQATT, CDR2 SNEGSKA (reference sequence). Trimming took 3 bases from V and 4 from J; bases not matched to a gene: 10. CDR3: CSASKQGGRGYGYTF. In DNA, the CDR3 is TGCAGTGCTAGTAAACAGGGGGGTCGTGGCTATGGCTACACCTTC.

This clonotype was seen at least ten times. J is TRBJ2-7 and V is TRBV24-1; tentative D call: TRBD2 (5 bases). The germline gives CDR1 KGHDR, CDR2 SFDVKD. The CDR3 length is 15 residues. V was shortened by 1 base and J by 5 bases, with 14 bases between the two germline ends. For the CDR3, the DNA is TGTGCCACCAGTGATTTAGGAGGCCCCTTCGACGAGCAGTACTTC. Translated, it gives CATSDLGGPFDEQYF.